This T cell receptor beta chain was obtained from a study of OX40 agonist ivuxolimab in advanced cancers. Study in general: Age averaged around 58 years (range about 20 to 79), and around 87% were male.

TCRdb's table, derived via immunoSEQ multiplex PCR, lists solely in-frame clones and lacks some. The sample records roughly 50,000 clones, more than 85% being singletons. This CDR3 region has 18 residues. From germline, CDR1 is MDHEN and CDR2 SYDVKM. The V gene end was trimmed by 5 bases and the J gene end by 3 bases; junction bases not matched to a gene: 13. Study-wide points: Researchers report that CD8+ T cells had, on average, more expanded clones than CD4+. Clonal expansion among partial responders at 0.1-3.0 mg/kg ranked near the lowest. Both blood CD4+ and CD8+ T cells showed clonal growth by week 6 at 0.1 to 3.0 mg/kg.

As for this clone: Its antigen is undetermined.

The sample in question was CD4+ or CD8+ T cells sorted from blood, obtained in a trial of the OX40 agonist ivuxolimab. This TCR was recovered from an adult with an advanced solid tumor such as melanoma, head and neck, liver or kidney cancer. The J gene is TRBJ1-4, the V gene TRBV28, with TRBD1 identical over 9 bases. The CDR3 DNA follows: TGTGCCAGCAGTCAACTACCGGGACAGGGCATTTCTAATGAAAAACTGTTTTTT. Encoded protein: CASSQLPGQGISNEKLFF.